This section outlines one T cell receptor (beta chain) sequence together with its context. This clonotype was observed at least ten times. What antigen it recognizes has not been identified. It has no much larger one-base neighbor in the sample; base qualities were not kept. This sample is drawn from a study of T cells in Graves' hyperthyroidism and ophthalmopathy (dated by TCRdb to about 2019). Study-level background: Peripheral blood was sampled at the time of initial diagnosis, prior to any treatment. Whether ophthalmopathy could be predicted prospectively was tested in an independent validation cohort made up of roughly 19 hyperthyroidism patients plus 17 patients who later progressed to ophthalmopathy. TCR V-J signatures able to tell the groups apart were searched for in a discovery cohort of 90 to 100 patients, of whom more than 40 had Graves' ophthalmopathy and 55 to 60 had stable Graves' hyperthyroidism. After sampling, hyperthyroidism patients received methimazole starting at 30 mg daily, and ophthalmopathy patients received high-dose intravenous methylprednisolone. TCR Vbeta CDR3 sequencing of approximately 140 peripheral blood samples (under 45 ophthalmopathy, roughly 74 hyperthyroidism and roughly 17 progressor patients) is reported in the paper. In addition, the study compared T-cell repertoires in thyroid tissue and in blood from over 5 Graves' hyperthyroidism patients. The 100 or so discovery patients were randomly split 7:3 into training and test sets.

TCR beta CDR3 regions were amplified from RNA transcripts. A first-round RT-PCR of the TCR CDR3 used the HTBI primer set with the Qiagen OneStep RT-PCR kit. A second multiplex PCR round built the libraries, followed by size selection and purification. Sequencing of the libraries was done on an Illumina HiSeq2000 using paired-end 100 bp reads. As for the authors' bioinformatics: Raw data were processed with SOAPnuke, discarding reads with adapters, uncalled bases, mean Phred below 15, or no exact constant-primer or identifier match. High-quality paired reads were merged using COPE v1.2.5, and each unique nucleotide sequence was defined as a clonotype. Clonotypes were aligned to IMGT TRBV, TRBD and TRBJ reference segments using MiTCR v1.1. The analysis included only V-J combinations with a frequency above 0.0001, which together covered around 99% of the repertoires. The TCS score was defined as the ratio of F50 (clonal expansion) to E x V (chaos), calculated using BLOSUM62-based TCRdist between CDR3 peptides within each V-J. Welch's t-statistics and random forest reduced 450 to 600 V-J features to under 15, which were used in a naive Bayes classifier (R e1071). TCRdb itself trimmed the public reads at Q25 with fastp, ran MiXCR and retained productive beta chains. Here each entry gathers all rows of one CDR3 protein and keeps the most common genes and DNA. It is TCRdb's table, rather than the study itself, that gives the V and J calls and clone size. This sample holds fewer than 350,000 distinct CDR3 sequences; 15% to 20% were observed only once. The top ten constitute roughly 16% of the sample.

Ophthalmopathy patients had moderately to severely active disease, with a Clinical Activity Score of 3 or more, a NOSPECS grade of 4 or more, and a disease duration of less than 3 months. The study excluded patients with uncontrolled infections, other autoimmune diseases, pregnancy or lactation. Diagnoses were based on clinical symptoms, serum thyroxine and TRAb, thyroid ultrasound and orbital computed tomography. PBMCs were separated from approximately 10 ml of fresh peripheral blood using Ficoll-Paque density gradient centrifugation. Trizol reagent was used to extract total RNA, and RNA quality was then checked on an Agilent 2100 Bioanalyzer. The study at large found these results: Sample size was not statistically predetermined, and blinding of investigators to group allocation was not performed. During validation, the model predicted progression to ophthalmopathy a median of about 6.3 months ahead of onset, with approximately 70% sensitivity and almost 75% specificity. Most expanded thyroid clonotypes (frequency above 0.001) were also found in blood, which suggests that blood repertoires may mirror thyroid immune responses. A model built on a 13 V-J signature distinguished ophthalmopathy from stable hyperthyroidism, reaching roughly 88% sensitivity and about 81% specificity in cross-validation and 80%/75% in testing.

The sequence was collected from a woman between 35 and 50 years old with Graves' ophthalmopathy. The sample taken for sequencing was blood.

For the CDR3, the sequence is CASSTGQATETQYF. The DNA is TGTGCCAGCAGTACGGGACAGGCTACGGAGACCCAGTACTTC. The V gene is TRBV12-3 or TRBV12-4 and the J gene is TRBJ2-5, with TRBD1 matching 8 junction bases. V trim: 5 bases; J trim: 5 bases; unmatched bases: 7. Including the terminal cysteine and phenylalanine, the CDR3 comprises 14 residues. Left in the record is the CDR3 DNA by itself, 42 bases read in frame from the first base.